This T cell receptor (beta chain) was profiled in a study of blood T cell repertoires in COVID-19. Across the whole study: Acute and convalescent COVID-19 specimens originated in the United States, Italy and Spain. Sources were T cells, B-cell-depleted T cells, or PBMCs; the material itself was cDNA or gDNA.

CDR3 size: 14 residues. The V and J ends lost 3 bases and 1 base respectively, with 10 bases between them. CDR1 and CDR2 from the germline V gene are SGHRS and YFSETQ. The method was immunoSEQ multiplex PCR; TCRdb's version includes in-frame clones alone and lacks a portion of them. Found here are about 260,000 clones, around 87% of them singletons; the top ten hold around 1.5%. The material sequenced was peripheral blood. This sequence was found in a woman aged 35 to 49 who had recovered from COVID-19. The rearrangement uses TRBV5-1 and TRBJ1-1; D is uncertain. The CDR3, as DNA: TGCGCCAGCAGCTCCAGACCGGGGAACACTGAAGCTTTCTTT. Protein sequence: CASSSRPGNTEAFF.